This T cell receptor beta chain was sequenced during a study of early T cells in non-severe SARS-CoV-2 infection. Study background: Unpaired chains resulted from sequencing bulk RNA of unsorted whole blood. Study results and limitations: Clonotype matching in VDJdb favored anti-spike CD8 responses and did not capture private and CD4 specificities.

This clonotype was recorded many times. The antigen is undetermined. Individual cDNA molecules carried attached unique molecular identifiers. TCRdb analysed the 5' RACE reads with MiXCR anew, one entry per CDR3 protein. Among about 27,000 distinct CDR3 sequences, roughly 2.8% were seen once, and the ten largest hold 0.72%. Germline V gives CDR1 GTSNPN, CDR2 SVGIG (reference sequence). The CDR3 consists of 14 residues. V lost 5 bases and J lost 3; bases outside the gene matches: 5. The chain couples TRBV30 to TRBJ1-5; 9 bases align to TRBD1. The sequence was collected from an adult who was a healthcare worker with PCR-confirmed SARS-CoV-2 infection or an uninfected control (not recorded which). The sample was whole blood. The CDR3 loop reads CAWGGQGFNQPQHF. In DNA form, the CDR3 reads TGTGCCTGGGGGGGACAGGGTTTCAATCAGCCCCAGCATTTT.